This T cell receptor (beta chain) is from a study of blood T cell repertoires in COVID-19. Study-level background: T cells, B-cell-depleted T cells, or PBMCs provided the cDNA or gDNA that served as material.

The CDR3 covers 15 residues. Between the trimmed V and J ends, which lost 1 base and 4 bases, there was a span of 8 bases. Germline-derived CDR1 and CDR2 are SEHNR and FQNEAQ (reference sequence). TCRdb's copy holds only in-frame clones and misses some; the assay was immunoSEQ multiplex PCR. The repertoire includes about 98,000 clones, 81% of them detected once, and roughly 10% sits in the top ten. Sequencing was performed on peripheral blood. V and J are TRBV7-9 and TRBJ1-6; D gene ambiguous. This sequence was found in an elderly woman with acute or convalescent COVID-19. The CDR3 loop reads CASSLVRAYNSPLHF. The DNA for the CDR3 is TGTGCCAGCAGCTTAGTTAGAGCTTATAATTCACCCCTCCACTTT.